This entry lists 31 T cell receptor beta chains sequenced from one sample in a study of cytomegalovirus exposure and HLA in healthy donors. PCR amplification relied on 60 Vbeta primers (plus 13 Jbeta primers). Here immunoSEQ multiplex PCR was the method, and the copy in TCRdb shows in-frame clones only, minus some. Among roughly 92,000 clones listed, around 81% were seen once. The sequenced sample was PBMCs. The receptors derive from a woman aged 70 to 79 in good health and CMV-seropositive.

The chain has TRBV11-2 and TRBJ2-7; D ambiguous. Germline V CDR1 and CDR2: SGHAT, FQNNGV. The germline V and J ends were trimmed by 3 bases and 3 bases, with 6 bases remaining between them. The CDR3 spans 12 residues. The CDR3 protein is CASSFNNYEQYF. CDR3 nucleotides: TGTGCCAGCAGCTTTAATAACTACGAGCAGTACTTC.

V is TRBV7-8 and J is TRBJ2-2; tentative D call: TRBD2 (5 bases). Trimming removed 5 bases at V and 0 bases at J, with 16 bases between. Looked up from germline, CDR1 is SGHVS and CDR2 is FQNEAQ. The CDR3 is 17 amino acids. Here the CDR3 reads CASSLLRVAANTGELFF. Here the CDR3 DNA reads TGTGCCAGCAGCCTCCTGAGGGTTGCGGCGAACACCGGGGAGCTGTTTTTT.

The chain is built from TRBV15 and TRBJ1-2, with TRBD1 identical over 8 bases. Trimming cost V 0 bases and J 6 bases; bases outside gene matches: 6. The CDR3 has 15 amino acids. Germline-derived CDR1 and CDR2 are LNHNV and YYDKDF (reference sequence). CDR3 residues: CATSRDPAGGNGYTF. The CDR3 coding sequence is TGTGCCACCAGCAGAGATCCGGCAGGGGGCAATGGCTACACCTTC. Full variable domain (remainder filled in from reference TRBV15 and TRBJ1-2): DAMVIQNPRYQVTQFGKPVTLSCSQTLNHNVMYWYQQKSSQAPKLLFHYYDKDFNNEADTPDNFQSRRPNTSFCFLDIRSPGLGDTAMYLCATSRDPAGGNGYTFGSGTRLTVV.

The rearrangement joins TRBV12-5 to TRBJ2-1; TRBD2 agrees at 10 bases. V lost 5 bases to trimming and J lost 9 bases; unmatched junction nucleotides: 4. Germline CDR1 and CDR2: LGHNT and FRNRAP. The CDR3 totals 13 residues. The CDR3 loop reads CASGLAGVGEQFF. In DNA, the CDR3 is TGTGCTAGTGGTCTAGCGGGAGTCGGTGAGCAGTTCTTC.

The CDR3 DNA follows: TGCAGCGTTCTACGGCAAGAGACCCAGTACTTC. Protein product: CSVLRQETQYF. This rearrangement joins TRBV29-1 to TRBJ2-5; D unclear. Germline V lookup: CDR1 SQVTM, CDR2 ANQGSEA. This CDR3 is built from 11 residues. V lost 5 bases, J lost 2 bases, and 6 bases lay in between.

This clone was found once. The V call is TRBV27, the J call TRBJ2-2; D gene ambiguous. The germline V gene has CDR1 MNHEY and CDR2 SMNVEV (reference sequence). V lost 3 bases and J 5 bases, leaving 4 bases between the germline ends. The CDR3 sequence is 12 residues long. CDR3 loop: CASSFGTGELFF. CDR3 in DNA: TGTGCCAGCAGTTTCGGGACCGGGGAGCTGTTTTTT.

The V gene is TRBV5-4, the J gene TRBJ2-5; TRBD2 is a possible D gene (7 bases). Germline CDR1 reads SGHNT; CDR2 reads YYREEE (reference sequence). V lost 5 bases and J 7 bases, leaving 24 bases between the germline ends. The CDR3 has 16 residues. In DNA, the CDR3 is TGTGCCAGCAGTCCGGTGGGGGGGGGCAAAATGGTGACCCAGTACTTC. It translates to CASSPVGGGKMVTQYF.

The CDR3 coding sequence is TGTGCCAGCAGCCAGACTGACGCGGAGCAGTTCTTC. The encoded protein is CASSQTDAEQFF. The chain recombines TRBV7-9 with TRBJ2-1; D is unclear. The germline V gene has CDR1 SEHNR and CDR2 FQNEAQ (reference sequence). The CDR3 has 12 residues. The V gene lost 5 bases and the J gene lost 10 bases, with 12 bases spanning the gap.

The chain is built from TRBV12-2 and TRBJ2-7; the table assigns TRBD1, which was not confirmed against the DNA. TRBV12-2 is labeled a pseudogene. The CDR3 is made up of 17 amino acids. The DNA for the CDR3 is TGTGCAAGTCGCTTAGGGCAAGGCCGGACAGGGAGGTACGAGCAGTACTTC. This translates into CASRLGQGRTGRYEQYF.

Notes on this clone: This sample includes further DNA sequences coding for the same CDR3. This chain links TRBV7-2 with TRBJ1-4, with 8 bases fitting TRBD1. The junction had 6 bases not matched to a gene; V was cut back by 4 bases and J by 8 bases. CDR1 is SGHTA, CDR2 FQGNSA, per germline. The CDR3 length is 14 residues. CDR3 nucleotides: TGTGCCAGCAGCTCCCAGGGGGCTGGAGAAAAACTGTTTTTT. Translating gives CASSSQGAGEKLFF. The variable domain in full, completed from reference TRBV7-2 and TRBJ1-4, reads GAGVSQSPSNKVTEKGKDVELRCDPISGHTALYWYRQSLGQGLEFLIYFQGNSAPDKSGLPSDRFSAERTGGSVSTLTIQRTQQEDSAVYLCASSSQGAGEKLFFGSGTQLSVL.

This chain joins TRBV7-9 and TRBJ2-1; 7 nucleotides align to TRBD1. Germline V gives CDR1 SEHNR, CDR2 FQNEAQ (reference sequence). The CDR3 extends over 14 amino acids. V lost 5 bases and J lost 0; bases outside the gene matches: 1. This CDR3 is CASSPGGSYNEQFF. CDR3 DNA: TGTGCCAGCAGCCCAGGGGGCTCCTACAATGAGCAGTTCTTC.

This chain uses TRBV6-5 with TRBJ1-1; D is possibly TRBD1 (6 bases). CDR3 length: 14 amino acids. The V end was cut by 8 bases, the J end by 0 bases, with 13 bases between. CDR1 is MNHEY, CDR2 SVGAGI, per germline. For the CDR3, the DNA is TGTGCCAGCGGCGGACAGATGATGAACACTGAAGCTTTCTTT. Translated: CASGGQMMNTEAFF.

The chain combines TRBV4-1 with TRBJ2-7, with TRBD1 identical over 9 bases. CDR3 length: 15 residues. With 4 bases clipped from V and 0 bases from J, the junction kept 4 bases outside the gene matches. Germline loops: CDR1 MGHRA, CDR2 YSYEKL. The DNA of the CDR3 is TGCGCCAGCAGCCCCGGGACAGGGAACTCCTACGAGCAGTACTTC. This sequence encodes CASSPGTGNSYEQYF.

The CDR3 DNA follows: TGTGCCAGCAGTGTCGATCTTTGGGGGGTGAACACTGAAGCTTTCTTT. The encoded protein is CASSVDLWGVNTEAFF. The chain recombines TRBV2 with TRBJ1-1; weak D call: TRBD1 (5 bases). The germline V and J ends were trimmed by 4 bases and 0 bases, with 15 bases remaining between them. The length of the CDR3 is 16 residues. CDR1 and CDR2 (germline): SNHLY, FYNNEI.

V and J are TRBV14 and TRBJ2-7, with TRBD1 as a possible D gene (5 bases). This CDR3 is 13 amino acids long. The V end was cut by 4 bases, the J end by 0 bases, with 7 bases between. Germline assignment: CDR1 SGHDN and CDR2 FVKESK. CDR3 bases: TGTGCCAGCAGCCCAGGGTCCTCCTACGAGCAGTACTTC. Translation: CASSPGSSYEQYF.

This clone was counted a single time. This chain connects TRBV7-9 to TRBJ1-2; no definite D call. Germline CDR1 SEHNR, CDR2 FQNEAQ (reference sequence). This CDR3 is 14 amino acids long. V was clipped by 2 bases and J by 6 bases, with 13 bases between them. CDR3 DNA: TGTGCCAGCAGCTTATCGAGGGAAGATCATGGCTACACCTTC. Protein sequence: CASSLSREDHGYTF.

The V call is TRBV9, the J call TRBJ1-2, with unresolved D. Trimming took off 4 bases at V and 4 bases at J, with 14 bases between the two ends. Looked up from germline, CDR1 is SGDLS and CDR2 is YYNGEE. The CDR3 extends over 14 amino acids. The CDR3 DNA reads TGTGCCAGCAGCACCACCCAAACAGTCTATGGCTACACCTTC. Translating gives CASSTTQTVYGYTF.

The CDR3 DNA follows: TGTGCCAGCTCACACCAACCAACAGCCGTTGCAACTAATGAAAAACTGTTTTTT. Translated: CASSHQPTAVATNEKLFF. V is TRBV18 and J is TRBJ1-4; unclear D gene. CDR1 is KGHSH and CDR2 is LQKENI in the germline V gene. This CDR3 is 18 amino acids long. Trimming stripped 4 bases from V and 0 bases from J, with 18 bases between.

CDR3: CASSLLGGDYEQYF. The DNA for the CDR3 is TGCGCCAGCAGCTTGTTAGGCGGGGACTACGAGCAGTACTTC. The rearrangement uses TRBV5-1 and TRBJ2-5; D may be TRBD2 (6 bases). Matching the DNA end better, TRBJ2-7 makes the J call doubtful. The CDR3 contains 14 residues. The germline V gene has CDR1 SGHRS and CDR2 YFSETQ.

This clone was observed a few times. V usage is TRBV19 and J usage is TRBJ1-1; the D gene is possibly TRBD1 (5 bases). CDR3 length: 15 residues. Germline-derived CDR1 and CDR2 are LNHDA and SQIVND (reference sequence). V was pared by 6 bases and J by 0 bases, with 14 bases between. The CDR3 DNA reads as TGTGCCAGTAGCCTCTCGGGGGTGGTGAACACTGAAGCTTTCTTT. It codes for CASSLSGVVNTEAFF. The full variable domain, rest sourced from reference TRBV19 and TRBJ1-1, is DGGITQSPKYLFRKEGQNVTLSCEQNLNHDAMYWYRQDPGQGLRLIYYSQIVNDFQKGDIAEGYSVSREKKESFPLTVTSAQKNPTAFYLCASSLSGVVNTEAFFGQGTRLTVV.

The V gene is TRBV4-1, the J gene TRBJ2-1, with TRBD2 as a possible D gene (6 bases). Germline V gene sequence: CDR1 MGHRA, CDR2 YSYEKL. V lost 1 base and J lost 6, with 13 bases in between. CDR3 length: 15 amino acids. Here the CDR3 reads CASSQVTGGINEQFF. The DNA of the CDR3 is TGCGCCAGCAGCCAAGTCACAGGAGGGATCAATGAGCAGTTCTTC.

The chain uses TRBV15 and TRBJ2-4, with D possibly TRBD1 on 7 matching bases. There are 17 residues in the CDR3. Trimming pared 3 bases from V and 0 bases from J, leaving 15 bases between. Germline-derived CDR1 and CDR2 are LNHNV and YYDKDF (reference sequence). This CDR3 is CATSRVRQGLAKNIQYF. The DNA of the CDR3 is TGTGCCACCAGCAGGGTTCGACAGGGACTAGCCAAAAACATTCAGTACTTC. The full variable domain, in which reference TRBV15 and TRBJ2-4 provide the parts outside the CDR3, is DAMVIQNPRYQVTQFGKPVTLSCSQTLNHNVMYWYQQKSSQAPKLLFHYYDKDFNNEADTPDNFQSRRPNTSFCFLDIRSPGLGDTAMYLCATSRVRQGLAKNIQYFGAGTRLSVL.

This clone was counted a few times. The rearrangement uses TRBV10-2 and TRBJ2-1; 7 nucleotides line up with TRBD2. Unmatched junction bases numbered 5, after V lost 4 bases and J lost 2 bases. The CDR3 length is 15 residues. The V gene's germline CDR1 is WSHSY and CDR2 SAAADI. The CDR3 protein is CASSAGGSTYNEQFF. The CDR3 bases are TGCGCCAGCAGTGCGGGCGGGAGTACCTACAATGAGCAGTTCTTC.

V is TRBV6-1 and J is TRBJ2-7, with a tentative D call TRBD2 (6 bases). Germline CDR1 is MNHNS and CDR2 is SASEGT. V was cut by 7 bases and J by 6 bases, with 16 bases left in between. This CDR3 region has 13 residues. Here the CDR3 DNA reads TGTGCCAGCAAGGGGAGGAGCCTGGGCGAGCAGTACTTC. Translated: CASKGRSLGEQYF.

CDR3 in amino acids: CASSQSRDSTYEQYF. The DNA for the CDR3 is TGCGCCAGCAGTCAATCGCGCGACAGCACCTACGAGCAGTACTTC. The J gene is TRBJ2-7, the V gene TRBV23-1; D possibly corresponds to TRBD1 (5 bases). TRBV23-1 is assigned to the ORF class and has an uncertain function. This CDR3 is 15 amino acids long. Trimming stripped 0 bases from V and 2 bases from J, with 11 bases between.

The rearrangement uses TRBV6-1 and TRBJ1-6, with D possibly TRBD1 on 5 matching bases. The V and J ends lost 6 bases and 11 bases respectively, with 17 bases between them. This CDR3 spans 14 amino acids. Per the germline V gene, CDR1 is MNHNS and CDR2 is SASEGT. CDR3 bases: TGTGCCAGCAGAGATATGGAGGGACCGGCACCCCTCCACTTT. It yields the protein CASRDMEGPAPLHF.

This clone was observed a single time. Compared with germline, one end of the junction differs, possibly owing to a read error. The J gene is TRBJ1-5, the V gene TRBV7-9, with D unclear. The germline CDR1 and CDR2 sequences are SEHNR and FQNEAQ (reference sequence). There are 12 residues in the CDR3. Here the CDR3 reads CSSSLPGQPQHF. The CDR3 DNA reads as TGTTCCAGCAGCTTACCGGGTCAGCCCCAGCATTTT. The whole variable domain, filled in from reference TRBV7-9 and TRBJ1-5, reads DTGVSQNPRHKITKRGQNVTFRCDPISEHNRLYWYRQTLGQGPEFLTYFQNEAQLEKSRLLSDRFSAERPKGSFSTLEIQRTEQGDSAMYLCSSSLPGQPQHFGDGTRLSIL.

In its sample, this clone was seen once. This sequence joins TRBV9 and TRBJ2-7; a weak D match, TRBD1 (9 bases). There are 19 residues in the CDR3. V was clipped by 2 bases and J by 2 bases, with 26 bases between them. The germline V gene encodes CDR1 SGDLS and CDR2 YYNGEE. The CDR3 DNA follows: TGTGCCAGCAGCGTCTATGACAGGGGGGGAGCGGGAGCCCCCTACGAGCAGTACTTC. Translating it yields CASSVYDRGGAGAPYEQYF. The variable domain in full, completed from reference TRBV9 and TRBJ2-7, reads DSGVTQTPKHLITATGQRVTLRCSPRSGDLSVYWYQQSLDQGLQFLIQYYNGEERAKGNILERFSAQQFPDLHSELNLSSLELGDSALYFCASSVYDRGGAGAPYEQYFGPGTRLTVT.

V and J are TRBV14 and TRBJ2-1, with 7 nucleotides matching TRBD2. The CDR3 is 13 residues long. The V and J ends lost 4 bases and 6 bases, in that order; junction bases with no gene match: 3. Germline CDR1 SGHDN, CDR2 FVKESK. CDR3 nucleotide sequence: TGTGCCAGCAGCCTGGGAGGGGCCAATGAGCAGTTCTTC. Protein product: CASSLGGANEQFF.

V gene TRBV7-2 combines with J gene TRBJ2-7; TRBD1 might be the D (6 bases). V was shortened by 1 base and J by 7 bases, with 11 bases between the two germline ends. The CDR3 is 13 residues long. Germline CDR1 and CDR2: SGHTA and FQGNSA. This CDR3 is CASSLEAGDEQYF. CDR3 nucleotides: TGTGCCAGCAGCTTAGAGGCAGGGGATGAGCAGTACTTC.

The chain links TRBV5-1 to TRBJ2-5; D is perhaps TRBD1 (6 bases). The germline V and J ends were trimmed by 1 base and 3 bases, with 10 bases remaining between them. Germline assignment: CDR1 SGHRS and CDR2 YFSETQ. CDR3 length: 14 residues. The CDR3 nucleotides read TGCGCCAGCAGCTTGAGTAACAGGGAAGAGACCCAGTACTTC. Encoded protein: CASSLSNREETQYF.